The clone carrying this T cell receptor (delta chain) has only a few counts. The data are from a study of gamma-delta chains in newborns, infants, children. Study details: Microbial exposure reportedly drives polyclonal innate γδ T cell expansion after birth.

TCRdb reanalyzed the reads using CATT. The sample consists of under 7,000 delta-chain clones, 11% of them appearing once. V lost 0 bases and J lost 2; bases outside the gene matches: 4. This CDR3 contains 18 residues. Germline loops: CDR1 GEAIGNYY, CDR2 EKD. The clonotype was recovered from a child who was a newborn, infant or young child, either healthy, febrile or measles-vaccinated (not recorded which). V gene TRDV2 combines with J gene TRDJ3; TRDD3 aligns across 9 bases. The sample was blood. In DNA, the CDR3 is TGTGCCTGTGACACCGGGGGATACTCGACCTGGGACACCCGACAGATGTTTTTC. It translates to CACDTGGYSTWDTRQMFF.